This entry is about one T cell receptor beta chain. The antigen remains undetermined. Clones were sequenced by immunoSEQ multiplex PCR, and TCRdb holds only the in-frame ones, with some missing. The table includes roughly 380,000 clones, about 91% detected once. This sample was taken from a study of Ad26.COV2.S vaccination and SARS-CoV-2 variants. Findings and limits, study-wide: After vaccination, reports described spike-specific CD8+ and CD4+ T cell responses as showing substantial breadth. The analyses of TCR breadth and depth may have understated the size of total T cell responses. Spike-specific TCR breadth ran higher among vaccine recipients than placebo recipients. The study found similar non-spike TCR breadth in vaccine and placebo recipients.

Germline values: CDR1 MGHRA, CDR2 YSYEKL. J was trimmed by 3 bases and V by 4 bases; bases with no gene match: 7. This CDR3 is 15 amino acids long. The sequence derives from a human donor who had recovered from COVID-19. The sample in question was peripheral blood, obtained after recovery from COVID-19. The rearrangement uses TRBV4-1 and TRBJ2-7; 9 nucleotides align to TRBD1. In DNA form, the CDR3 reads TGCGCCAGCAGCCCCGGACAGGGGTTTGTCTACGAGCAGTACTTC. Encoded protein: CASSPGQGFVYEQYF.